The entry that follows covers one TCR beta chain sequence. Its antigen is currently unknown. Trimming removed 6 bases from V and 7 bases from J; junction bases left unmatched: 12. This CDR3 contains 15 residues. Germline V CDR1 and CDR2: LNHDA, SQIVND (reference sequence). The sample is drawn from a study of early T cells in non-severe SARS-CoV-2 infection. General study results and limits: In VDJdb matching, anti-spike CD8 responses were favored while private and CD4 specificities went missing.

One entry per CDR3 protein, called by TCRdb with MiXCR from the 5' RACE reads. Of fewer than 80,000 distinct CDR3 sequences listed, about 12% are singletons. Sequenced: whole blood. This sequence joins TRBV19 and TRBJ2-1, with TRBD2 matching 7 bases. This TCR derives from an adult who was a healthcare worker with PCR-confirmed SARS-CoV-2 infection or an uninfected control (not recorded which). CDR3 residues: CASRPGSAGSNEQFF. The CDR3 coding sequence is TGTGCCAGTAGACCCGGATCAGCGGGAAGTAATGAGCAGTTCTTC.